Sequencing of this T cell receptor (beta chain) was carried out in a study of control samples from healthy donors and cancer patients. V was clipped by 1 base and J by 7 bases, with 11 bases between them. The CDR3 runs 14 residues. CDR1 MDHEN and CDR2 SYDVKM come from the germline V gene. TCRdb keeps only in-frame clones here, not all; method: immunoSEQ multiplex PCR. The sample consists of about 150,000 clones, more than 85% of them appearing once. Input material: blood. The clonotype comes from a man aged 18 to 35 in good health. The chain has TRBV28 and TRBJ1-5, with D maybe TRBD1 (5 bases). The CDR3 bases are TGTGCCAGCAGTTTATATCAGGGAAGGCAGCCCCAGCATTTT. It translates to CASSLYQGRQPQHF.